The rows below give T cell receptor beta chains drawn from one sample of a study of spatial heterogeneity in lung cancer. A single record per CDR3 protein comes from TCRdb applying MiXCR to the 5' RACE reads. The top ten hold about a quarter of the sample, which has 35,000 to 45,000 distinct CDR3 sequences, around 5.5% seen once. The material was PBMCs, obtained at surgery. These receptors all stem from a female donor with early-stage non-small cell lung cancer. Each CDR3 is given with its conserved first and last residue. A D gene is named only where the DNA matches it firmly. Clone size is stated in some rows and not others, as once, few, many or a class when expanded.

-	TRBJ2-1	-	TRBV6-6	CASRVAYKGNEQFF	TGTGCCAGTCGGGTGGCGTATAAAGGGAATGAGCAGTTCTTC
-	TRBJ1-6	-	TRBV7-8	CASSELGPGSSYNSPLHF	TGTGCCAGCAGCGAATTGGGGCCGGGGTCCTCCTATAATTCACCCCTCCACTTT
-	TRBJ1-6	many	TRBV18	CASSLDREFARSPLHF	TGTGCCAGCTCACTCGATCGGGAGTTTGCTCGTTCACCCCTCCACTTT
-	TRBJ1-2	few	TRBV28	CASSPSGRNYGYTF	TGTGCCAGCAGCCCCTCGGGAAGGAACTATGGCTACACCTTC
-	TRBJ1-6	many	TRBV12-3/TRBV12-4	CASSLTGEGAPLHF	TGTGCCAGCAGTTTGACAGGAGAGGGGGCACCCCTCCACTTT
-	TRBJ2-3	-	TRBV3-1	CASSQVGGRANTDTQYF	TGTGCCAGCAGCCAAGTTGGCGGGCGCGCTAACACAGATACGCAGTATTTT
-	TRBJ2-3	many	TRBV9	CASNANSPRDTQYF	TGTGCCAGCAACGCAAACTCCCCGAGAGATACGCAGTATTTT
-	TRBJ2-3	few	TRBV7-3	CASSSGVHPSTDTQYF	TGTGCCAGCAGCTCTGGGGTCCATCCGAGCACAGATACGCAGTATTTT
-	TRBJ1-5	-	TRBV28	CASSLRGERNQPQHF	TGTGCCAGCAGTTTAAGGGGAGAACGCAATCAGCCCCAGCATTTT
-	TRBJ2-5	many	TRBV10-3	CAISGGSETQYF	TGTGCCATTTCGGGCGGTTCGGAGACCCAGTACTTC
-	TRBJ2-7	many	TRBV4-1	CASSRTGTSTYEQYF	TGCGCCAGCAGCCGCACCGGGACATCGACCTACGAGCAGTACTTC
TRBD2	TRBJ2-3	many	TRBV20-1	CSARDQTSGGPDTQYF	TGCAGTGCTAGAGATCAGACTAGCGGGGGCCCAGATACGCAGTATTTT
-	TRBJ2-1	many	TRBV29-1	CSVGASGQSNEQFF	TGCAGCGTGGGGGCCTCTGGTCAGTCCAATGAGCAGTTCTTC
-	TRBJ2-1	many	TRBV3-1	CASSHAGGGNEQFF	TGTGCCAGCAGCCATGCAGGGGGGGGCAATGAGCAGTTCTTC
-	TRBJ1-2	many	TRBV2	CASSSWGVSSYGYTF	TGTGCCAGCAGCTCCTGGGGGGTCAGCTCCTATGGCTACACCTTC
-	TRBJ1-3	many	TRBV11-2	CASSSRLSGNTIYF	TGTGCCAGCAGCTCCAGGCTCTCTGGAAACACCATATATTTT
-	TRBJ1-1	many	TRBV24-1	CATRANRTEAFF	TGTGCCACCAGGGCTAACAGGACTGAAGCTTTCTTT
TRBD1	TRBJ2-3	many	TRBV12-3/TRBV12-4	CASSSRDRGPTDTQYF	TGTGCCAGCAGTTCCCGGGACAGGGGGCCCACAGATACGCAGTATTTT
-	TRBJ2-7	few	TRBV14	CASSPKIIGEQYF	TGTGCCAGCAGCCCCAAGATAATAGGCGAGCAGTACTTC
-	TRBJ1-2	-	TRBV3-1	CASSPSARQDYYGYTF	TGTGCCAGCAGCCCTTCGGCGAGACAGGACTACTATGGCTACACCTTC
-	TRBJ2-7	many	TRBV4-1	CASSQVQGSRKEQYF	TGCGCCAGCAGCCAAGTTCAGGGTTCTAGGAAGGAGCAGTACTTC
-	TRBJ1-1	many	TRBV12-3/TRBV12-4	CASSLGLGGNTEAFF	TGTGCCAGCAGTTTAGGTCTAGGGGGGAACACTGAAGCTTTCTTT
TRBD1	TRBJ1-2	many	TRBV20-1	CSARGQGVYGYTF	TGCAGTGCCAGGGGACAGGGGGTCTATGGCTACACCTTC
TRBD1	TRBJ1-1	many	TRBV29-1	CSHRGQGLSTEAFF	TGCAGCCATCGGGGACAGGGATTGAGCACTGAAGCTTTCTTT